What follows is one TCR beta chain and its context. In this sample, this clone turned up a few times. Its antigen remains unidentified. No clone much larger than this one lies a single base away; base qualities are absent. The CDR3 runs 11 amino acids, cysteine and phenylalanine included. CDR3 DNA is the only sequence kept; it has 33 bases, read in frame from the first base. CDR1 and CDR2 are drawn from the germline V gene: SQVTM, ANQGSEA. Trimming removed 7 bases from V and 8 bases from J, leaving 14 bases between the germline ends. The library came from the immunoSEQ multiplex PCR assay. From the authors' description of their analysis: A statistical classification framework was built to diagnose cytomegalovirus status from the catalog of TCR beta chain sequences. TCRdb took over this immuneACCESS table, retaining in-frame rearrangements with V and J assigned. Such tables are incomplete; in checked studies, under half of the missing clones stem from an unresolved V gene, and the remainder is unexplained. The DNA gave D and trimming, while V, J and clone size come from that table. The sample has 150,000 or so clones on record, less than 90% of them singletons. Of the sample, roughly 10% falls within the top ten clones.

This specimen belongs to a study of cytomegalovirus exposure and HLA in healthy donors (dated by TCRdb to the late 2010s). Regarding the study in general: The 700 or so repertoires of the first cohort and the roughly 110 validation repertoires were produced on the same platform, according to a later analysis. The study aimed to test whether cataloging public T cell receptors could reveal signatures of past pathogen exposure. Along with the roughly 710-subject first cohort, a separate validation cohort of over a hundred different subjects was used. To predict cytomegalovirus infection status, the study combined high-throughput TCR immunosequencing, statistical association of individual TCRs with disease status, and machine learning.

The paper as a whole reports these results and caveats: A few of the identified cytomegalovirus-associated TCR beta chains were confirmed in vitro to be specific for cytomegalovirus antigens. Cytomegalovirus status was reported to be diagnosed by the classifier with high specificity and sensitivity in both the original and validation cohorts. A total of 150 to 200 TCR beta chains were listed by the study as associated with cytomegalovirus. A later analysis lacked HLA typing for the validation cohort, so it scored co-occurrence in that cohort across all 110 or so repertoires. Most TCR sequences were seen in very few donors, while some public TCRs were found in many individuals. Of the cluster scores, 85% to 95% were above 0 in a later analysis, which found that TCRs clustered in the first cohort also tended to co-occur in the roughly 130 validation repertoires. The authors suggested that the approach could potentially be generalized to other disease states and immunological phenotypes.

The donors were included in the validation cohort of some 120 subjects, a group kept apart from the approximately 700-subject first cohort. The sequenced material came from PBMCs. The TCR originated in a young man in good health and CMV-seropositive. The chain links TRBV29-1 with TRBJ1-2, with TRBD1 tentatively as D gene (6 bases match). The CDR3 sequence is CSAGTINGYTF. In nucleotide form, the sequence is TGCAGCGCTGGGACAATTAACGGCTACACCTTC.